This TCR beta chain was recorded in a study of identical twins. Using its own MiXCR run on the 5' RACE reads, TCRdb lists one record per CDR3 protein. This table holds roughly 250,000 distinct CDR3 sequences, 11% to 15% found once. There are 13 residues in the CDR3. Trimming stripped 4 bases from V and 4 bases from J, with 8 bases between. The germline gives CDR1 SEHNR, CDR2 FQNEAQ (reference sequence). The sequenced material came from memory (CD45RO+) T cells sorted from blood. This sequence was found in a woman in her late teens or twenties in good health. The V gene is TRBV7-9, the J gene TRBJ2-4, with D perhaps being TRBD1 or TRBD2 (5 bases each). For the CDR3, the DNA is TGTGCCAGCAGCTGGGACGGGAAAAACATTCAGTACTTC. This codes for CASSWDGKNIQYF.